Following are 5 T cell receptor beta chains from one sample sequenced in a study of T cells after yellow fever vaccination. TCRdb itself ran the 5' RACE reads through MiXCR, one entry per CDR3 protein. The profile covers hundreds of thousands of distinct CDR3 sequences, with roughly 5% appearing a single time and under 3.5% taken by the ten largest. The source material was CD4+ T cells sorted from PBMCs, sampled on the day of the yellow fever booster vaccination. Source of these receptors: a man in his late teens or twenties who received the YFV17D yellow fever vaccine.

This clonotype was detected ten times or more. The chain couples TRBV10-3 to TRBJ1-3; D is undetermined. V lost 4 bases and J 4 bases, leaving 5 bases between the germline ends. Per germline, CDR1 ENHRY and CDR2 SYGVKD. This CDR3 contains 12 residues. CDR3 region: CAISGPGNTIYF. The CDR3 coding sequence is TGTGCCATCAGTGGTCCCGGAAACACCATATATTTT.

This clonotype was seen repeatedly, ten times or more. V usage is TRBV5-1 and J usage is TRBJ1-2, with TRBD1 as a possible D gene (5 bases). The CDR3 runs 15 residues. The germline CDR1 and CDR2 sequences are SGHRS and YFSETQ. V was shortened by 4 bases and J by 4 bases, with 17 bases between the two germline ends. This CDR3 reads CASSPGGGDLYGYTF. For the CDR3, the DNA is TGCGCCAGCAGCCCGGGCGGGGGGGACCTCTATGGCTACACCTTC.

The V call is TRBV10-3, the J call TRBJ1-2; D may be TRBD1 (5 bases). This CDR3 spans 12 amino acids. Germline V CDR1 and CDR2: ENHRY, SYGVKD. Trimming took 8 bases from V and 8 from J, leaving 15 bases between them. The DNA of the CDR3 is TGTGCCATCGGAAGGGGCGCGCAAGGCTACACCTTC. This codes for CAIGRGAQGYTF.

This clonotype showed up just a few times. This rearrangement joins TRBV5-6 to TRBJ2-5, with D perhaps being TRBD1 or TRBD2 (6 bases each). The germline gives CDR1 SGHDT, CDR2 YYEEEE. Trimming stripped 5 bases from V and 5 bases from J, with 10 bases between. This CDR3 comprises 12 residues. The CDR3 DNA follows: TGTGCCAGCAGTTGGGGGGCGGAGACCCAGTACTTC. Amino acids: CASSWGAETQYF. Together with reference TRBV5-6 and TRBJ2-5, the CDR3 gives the full variable domain: DAGVTQSPTHLIKTRGQQVTLRCSPKSGHDTVSWYQQALGQGPQFIFQYYEEEERQRGNFPDRFSGHQFPNYSSELNVNALLLGDSALYLCASSWGAETQYFGPGTRLLVL.

Only a few counts were recorded for this clonotype. The chain joins TRBV10-3 to TRBJ1-5; the match to TRBD1 covers 8 bases. CDR3 length equals 15 residues. Germline lookup yields CDR1 ENHRY and CDR2 SYGVKD. V was pared by 6 bases and J by 9 bases, with 13 bases of the junction left unmatched. In nucleotides, the CDR3 is TGTGCCATCAGCACCACCGGACAGGGCGGCATGCCCCAGCATTTT. Encoded protein: CAISTTGQGGMPQHF.